These 22 T cell receptor beta chains were sequenced from one sample in a study of blood T cell repertoires in COVID-19. Sequencing was performed with immunoSEQ multiplex PCR; in TCRdb, only in-frame clones are kept and a portion is missing. This table has some 170,000 clones, roughly nine tenths appearing once. The source material was peripheral blood. The receptors here all came from a man aged 55 to 70 with active or convalescent COVID-19.

The rearrangement uses TRBV9 and TRBJ2-5, with 7 bases aligning to TRBD2. Trimming removed 2 bases from V and 2 bases from J; junction bases left unmatched: 12. Germline lookup yields CDR1 SGDLS and CDR2 YYNGEE. CDR3 length equals 17 residues. CDR3 in DNA: TGTGCCAGCAGCGTGGGGAGTTCAGCGGGACCACAAGAGACCCAGTACTTC. This codes for CASSVGSSAGPQETQYF.

The chain uses TRBV30 and TRBJ1-4, with 9 nucleotides matching TRBD1. CDR3 length: 15 amino acids. Trimming cost V 1 base and J 7 bases; bases outside gene matches: 7. From germline, CDR1 is GTSNPN and CDR2 SVGIG (reference sequence). The CDR3 protein is CAWSALGTGFEKLFF. Here the CDR3 DNA reads TGTGCCTGGAGTGCTCTCGGGACAGGGTTTGAAAAACTGTTTTTT.

V gene TRBV7-2 combines with J gene TRBJ2-3, with TRBD2 as a possible D gene (5 bases). CDR3 length: 14 residues. The V gene lost 5 bases and the J gene lost 4 bases, with 13 bases spanning the gap. Germline assignment: CDR1 SGHTA and CDR2 FQGNSA. CDR3 coding DNA: TGTGCCAGCAGCCCAAGGCTAGCTTCAGATACGCAGTATTTT. It translates to CASSPRLASDTQYF.

The chain uses TRBV5-1 and TRBJ2-2; D not certain. V lost 4 bases, J lost 5 bases, and 9 bases lay in between. The germline CDR1 and CDR2 sequences are SGHRS and YFSETQ. CDR3 length equals 13 residues. The CDR3 bases are TGCGCCAGCAGCCTATCCAGGACCGGGGAGCTGTTTTTT. This translates into CASSLSRTGELFF.

The chain uses TRBV19 and TRBJ1-2; 9 bases align to TRBD1. The CDR3 totals 16 residues. CDR1 is LNHDA, CDR2 SQIVND, per germline (reference sequence). J was trimmed by 0 bases and V by 6 bases; bases with no gene match: 8. This chain's CDR3 is CASSQAGQGANYGYTF. The CDR3 nucleotides read TGTGCCAGTAGCCAAGCGGGACAGGGAGCTAACTATGGCTACACCTTC.

The rearrangement uses TRBV6-5 and TRBJ1-6; D is undetermined. The germline CDR1 and CDR2 sequences are MNHEY and SVGAGI. Trimming stripped 0 bases from V and 10 bases from J, with 13 bases between. There are 15 residues in the CDR3. The CDR3 reads CASSYSKWEKSPLHF. The CDR3 nucleotides read TGTGCCAGCAGTTACTCGAAATGGGAGAAGTCACCCCTCCACTTT.

The rearrangement uses TRBV5-6 and TRBJ2-3, with D possibly matching TRBD1 (5 bases). Trimming left V 5 bases short and J 0 bases short, with 13 bases between. Germline loops: CDR1 SGHDT, CDR2 YYEEEE. This CDR3 contains 15 residues. As DNA, the CDR3 is TGTGCCAGCAGTGGGAATGGGGCTAGCACAGATACGCAGTATTTT. Its translation is CASSGNGASTDTQYF.

J is TRBJ1-2 and V is TRBV3-1 (or the pseudogene TRBV3-2); D is ambiguous. The V end lost 5 bases, the J end lost 6 bases, and 13 bases lay between the germline ends. There are 13 residues in the CDR3. From germline, CDR1 is LGHDT and CDR2 YNNKEL (reference sequence). The CDR3 loop is CASSVTASDGYTF. For the CDR3, the DNA is TGTGCCAGCAGCGTGACTGCATCCGATGGCTACACCTTC.

J is TRBJ1-3 and V is TRBV7-8, with no clear D. The CDR3 covers 14 residues. Trimming took 5 bases from V and 0 from J, leaving 8 bases between them. Germline CDR1 is SGHVS and CDR2 is FQNEAQ. The CDR3 sequence: CASSQISSGNTIYF. DNA of the CDR3: TGTGCCAGCAGCCAAATTAGCTCTGGAAACACCATATATTTT.

The V call is TRBV6-1, the J call TRBJ2-4, with unresolved D. The CDR3 contains 15 residues. In germline, CDR1 is MNHNS, CDR2 SASEGT. The V end was cut by 3 bases, the J end by 0 bases, with 9 bases between. The CDR3 loop is CASSEVELAKNIQYF. CDR3 nucleotide sequence: TGTGCCAGCAGTGAGGTAGAACTAGCCAAAAACATTCAGTACTTC.

This clone turned up a few times. The chain has TRBV6-2 or TRBV6-3 and TRBJ1-2, with 9 bases matching TRBD1. The CDR3 totals 13 residues. V was clipped by 5 bases and J by 6 bases; unmatched bases: 4. The germline V gene encodes CDR1 MNHEY and CDR2 SVGEGT. CDR3 in amino acids: CASSLGQGNGYTF. The CDR3 bases are TGTGCCAGCAGTCTGGGACAGGGAAATGGCTACACCTTC.

The rearrangement joins TRBV5-4 to TRBJ2-3; 12 nucleotides line up with TRBD2. J lost 0 bases, V lost 2 bases, and 4 bases had no gene match. The CDR3 consists of 17 residues. Germline V gene sequence: CDR1 SGHNT, CDR2 YYREEE (reference sequence). The CDR3 nucleotides are TGTGCCAGCAGCTTAAGGACTAGCGGGGTCAGCACAGATACGCAGTATTTT. Protein: CASSLRTSGVSTDTQYF.

CDR3 sequence reads: CASSFGQGINQPQHF. In nucleotides, the CDR3 is TGTGCCAGCAGCTTCGGTCAGGGGATAAATCAGCCCCAGCATTTT. The chain is built from TRBV5-6 and TRBJ1-5, with a possible D match to TRBD1 (6 bases). Germline assignment: CDR1 SGHDT and CDR2 YYEEEE. The CDR3 is 15 residues long. V lost 2 bases, J lost 4 bases, and 13 bases lay in between.

V gene TRBV30 combines with J gene TRBJ1-1; 8 nucleotides agree with TRBD1. There are 13 residues in the CDR3. From germline, CDR1 is GTSNPN and CDR2 SVGIG (reference sequence). V shed 5 bases and J 5 bases; nucleotides not matched to a gene: 7. CDR3 DNA sequence: TGTGCCTGGCAGACAGGGGATGAGACTGAAGCTTTCTTT. Residues: CAWQTGDETEAFF.

This clone was detected only once. The chain is built from TRBV18 and TRBJ2-7, with 11 bases identical to TRBD1. This CDR3 has 15 residues. J lost 2 bases, V lost 2 bases, and 2 bases had no gene match. CDR1 and CDR2 from the germline V gene are KGHSH and LQKENI. The CDR3 protein is CASSPGTGGPYEQYF. The CDR3 DNA sequence: TGTGCCAGCTCACCAGGGACAGGGGGTCCCTACGAGCAGTACTTC.

This sequence joins TRBV5-1 and TRBJ2-5, with 9 bases lining up with TRBD2. With V trimmed by 4 bases and J by 3 bases, 7 bases remained unmatched. The CDR3 spans 15 residues. Germline V gives CDR1 SGHRS, CDR2 YFSETQ. CDR3 amino acids: CASSLGTSSKETQYF. CDR3 nucleotide sequence: TGCGCCAGCAGCCTCGGGACTAGCAGTAAAGAGACCCAGTACTTC.

The chain links TRBV19 to TRBJ1-1, with 7 bases that match TRBD1. This CDR3 region has 15 residues. Germline assignment: CDR1 LNHDA and CDR2 SQIVND (reference sequence). V shed 3 bases and J 1 base; nucleotides not matched to a gene: 5. CDR3 sequence: CASSMRGTENTEAFF. CDR3 nucleotides: TGTGCCAGTAGTATGAGGGGGACAGAGAACACTGAAGCTTTCTTT.

The chain joins TRBV4-1 to TRBJ1-5; 10 positions match TRBD1. Germline trimming cut 1 base from V and 6 bases from J; bases unmatched to any gene: 3. Germline CDR1 is MGHRA and CDR2 is YSYEKL. There are 15 residues in the CDR3. CDR3 bases: TGCGCCAGCAGCCAAGGGGGACAGGGGCGTCAGCCCCAGCATTTT. Translated: CASSQGGQGRQPQHF.

V usage is TRBV4-1 and J usage is TRBJ1-3, with 9 nucleotides matching TRBD1. Germline lookup yields CDR1 MGHRA and CDR2 YSYEKL. The V segment lost 2 bases and the J segment 0 bases; nucleotides outside the gene matches: 17. The CDR3 length is 21 residues. DNA of the CDR3: TGCGCCAGCAGCCAAACTAGGGGGGACAGGGCCTTGGGTCACTCTGGAAACACCATATATTTT. As protein: CASSQTRGDRALGHSGNTIYF.

The chain is built from TRBV7-9 and TRBJ1-3; D is unresolved. The V gene lost 5 bases and the J gene lost 2 bases, with 16 bases spanning the gap. Germline lookup yields CDR1 SEHNR and CDR2 FQNEAQ (reference sequence). The CDR3 totals 16 residues. This CDR3 is CASSPRVGEAGNTIYF. The CDR3 DNA follows: TGTGCCAGCAGCCCCCGCGTTGGGGAGGCTGGAAACACCATATATTTT.

V and J are TRBV7-6 and TRBJ1-1, with D perhaps matching TRBD1 (5 bases). The germline V gene encodes CDR1 SGHVS and CDR2 FNYEAQ. Trimming pared 5 bases from V and 5 bases from J, leaving 9 bases between. The CDR3 is 12 residues long. The CDR3 DNA reads TGTGCCAGCAGCATGGACAATACTGAAGCTTTCTTT. This gives the protein CASSMDNTEAFF.

This sequence joins TRBV20-1 and TRBJ2-7; possibly TRBD2 for D (6 bases). Germline-derived CDR1 and CDR2 are DFQATT and SNEGSKA (reference sequence). The CDR3 covers 13 residues. The V end lost 3 bases, the J end lost 7 bases, and 16 bases lay between the germline ends. The CDR3 nucleotides are TGCAGTGCTAGTCCCGGGGGTACGGGGGAGCAGTACTTC. It is translated as CSASPGGTGEQYF.